The following is a T cell receptor beta chain sequence with its context. Which antigen it targets is not known. Qualities for individual bases were not recorded, and no much larger clone is one base off. This entry comes from a study of cytomegalovirus exposure and HLA in healthy donors (dated by TCRdb to about 2017). Regarding the study in general: According to a later analysis, the roughly 130 validation repertoires were produced on the same platform as the 666 repertoires of the first cohort. In addition to the first cohort of 666 subjects, a separate validation cohort of 130 or so different subjects was used. The aim of the study was to test whether cataloging public T cell receptors could identify signatures of past pathogen exposure. The study combined high-throughput TCR immunosequencing, statistical association of individual TCRs with disease status, and machine learning to predict cytomegalovirus infection status.

The library was produced with the immunoSEQ multiplex PCR assay. On the study's bioinformatics: To diagnose cytomegalovirus status from the catalog of TCR beta chain sequences, a statistical classification framework was built. TCRdb limited this immuneACCESS table to in-frame rearrangements with V and J called. A share of clones is missing; checked studies link under half to unresolved V genes, and the rest is unexplained. V and J calls and clone size are those listed in that table; D and trimming were worked out from the DNA. This sample is represented by around 90,000 clones; around 82% of them were singletons. The top ten clones comprise 12% of the sample. Findings and caveats that apply to the study as a whole: A few of the identified cytomegalovirus-associated TCR beta chains were confirmed in vitro to be specific for cytomegalovirus antigens. A later analysis lacked HLA typing for the validation cohort, so it scored co-occurrence in that cohort across all 130 or so repertoires. Most TCR sequences were observed very rarely across donors, whereas some public TCRs were present in many individuals. The study gave a list of 150 to 200 TCR beta chains associated with cytomegalovirus. In both the original and validation cohorts, the classifier was reported to diagnose cytomegalovirus status with high specificity and sensitivity. Subsequent analysis determined that TCRs grouped into clusters in the first cohort also showed a tendency toward co-occurrence across the 120 or so validation repertoires, and 85% to 95% of cluster scores exceeded 0. According to the authors, the approach could potentially be generalized to other disease states and immunological phenotypes.

The donors were included in the validation cohort of roughly 120 subjects, a group kept apart from the roughly 730-subject first cohort. Ends trimmed: V by 4 bases, J by 0 bases; bases unmatched to a gene: 14. For CDR1 and CDR2, the germline V gene lists WSHSY and SAAADI. The CDR3 starts with the cysteine, ends with the phenylalanine, and has 20 residues. The read is trimmed to its CDR3 DNA, 60 bases read in frame from base 1. The chain employs TRBV10-2 and TRBJ2-1, and 11 junction bases match TRBD2. Specimen: PBMCs. The clonotype originates from a woman younger than 35 in good health and CMV-seropositive. The nucleotide sequence reads as follows: TGCGCCAGCAGTGGGAGGACTAGCGGGTTCCCTCCTAGCTCCTACAATGAGCAGTTCTTC. It specifies CASSGRTSGFPPSSYNEQFF.